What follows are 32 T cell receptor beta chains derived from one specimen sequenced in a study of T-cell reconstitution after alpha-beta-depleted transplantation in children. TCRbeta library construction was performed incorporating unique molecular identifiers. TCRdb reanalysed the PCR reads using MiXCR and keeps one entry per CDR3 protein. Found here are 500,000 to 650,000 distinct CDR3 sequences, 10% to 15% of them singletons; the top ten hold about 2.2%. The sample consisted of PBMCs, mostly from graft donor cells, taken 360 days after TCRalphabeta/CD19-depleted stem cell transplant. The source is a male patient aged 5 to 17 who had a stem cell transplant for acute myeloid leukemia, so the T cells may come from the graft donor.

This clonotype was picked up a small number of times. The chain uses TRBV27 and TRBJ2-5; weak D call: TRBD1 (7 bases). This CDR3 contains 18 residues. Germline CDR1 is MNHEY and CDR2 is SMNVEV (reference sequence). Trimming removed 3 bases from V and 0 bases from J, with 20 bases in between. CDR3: CASSFLGQKAGNQETQYF. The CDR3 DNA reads TGTGCCAGCAGTTTCCTGGGACAGAAGGCGGGGAACCAAGAGACCCAGTACTTC.

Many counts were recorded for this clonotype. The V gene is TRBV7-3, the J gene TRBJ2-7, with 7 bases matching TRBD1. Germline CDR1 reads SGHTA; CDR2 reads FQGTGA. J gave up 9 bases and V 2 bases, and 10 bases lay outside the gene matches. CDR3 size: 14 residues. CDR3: CASSLDRANSVQYF. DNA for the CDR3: TGTGCCAGCAGCTTAGACAGGGCAAATTCGGTGCAGTACTTC.

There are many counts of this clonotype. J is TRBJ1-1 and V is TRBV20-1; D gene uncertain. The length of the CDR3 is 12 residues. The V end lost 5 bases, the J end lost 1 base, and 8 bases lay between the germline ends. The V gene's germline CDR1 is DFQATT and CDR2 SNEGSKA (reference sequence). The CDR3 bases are TGCAGTGCTCCGGCTGGGAACACTGAAGCTTTCTTT. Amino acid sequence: CSAPAGNTEAFF.

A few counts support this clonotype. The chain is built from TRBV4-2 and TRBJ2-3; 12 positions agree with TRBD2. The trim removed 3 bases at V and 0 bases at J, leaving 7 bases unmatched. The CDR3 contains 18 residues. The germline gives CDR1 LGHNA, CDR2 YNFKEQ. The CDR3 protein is CASSHDGLAGISTDTQYF. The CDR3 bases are TGTGCCAGCAGCCACGATGGACTAGCGGGAATAAGCACAGATACGCAGTATTTT.

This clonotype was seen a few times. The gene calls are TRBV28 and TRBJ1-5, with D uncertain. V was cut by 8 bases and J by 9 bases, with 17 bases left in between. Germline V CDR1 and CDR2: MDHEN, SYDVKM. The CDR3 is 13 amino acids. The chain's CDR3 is CASGAVAWRPQHF. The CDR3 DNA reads TGTGCCAGCGGCGCGGTTGCCTGGCGGCCCCAGCATTTT. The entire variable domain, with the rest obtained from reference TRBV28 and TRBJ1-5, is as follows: DVKVTQSSRYLVKRTGEKVFLECVQDMDHENMFWYRQDPGLGLRLIYFSYDVKMKEKGDIPEGYSVSREKKERFSLILESASTNQTSMYLCASGAVAWRPQHFGDGTRLSIL.

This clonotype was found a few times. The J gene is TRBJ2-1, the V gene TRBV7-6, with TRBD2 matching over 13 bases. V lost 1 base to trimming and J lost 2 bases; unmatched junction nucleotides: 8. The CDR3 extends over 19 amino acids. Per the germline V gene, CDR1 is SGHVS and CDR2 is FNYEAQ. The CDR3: CASSLDGLAGANAYNEQFF. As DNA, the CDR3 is TGTGCCAGCAGCTTAGACGGACTAGCGGGAGCCAACGCCTACAATGAGCAGTTCTTC.

The CDR3 spells CASSPSGGPHEQFF. CDR3 bases: TGTGCCAGCAGTCCCTCTGGGGGGCCGCATGAGCAGTTCTTC. V gene TRBV6-2 or TRBV6-3 combines with J gene TRBJ2-1; D could derive from TRBD1 or TRBD2 (6 bases each). This CDR3 spans 14 amino acids. Germline V gene sequence: CDR1 MNHEY, CDR2 SVGEGT. Deletions cut 5 bases from V and 8 bases from J, with 16 bases between.

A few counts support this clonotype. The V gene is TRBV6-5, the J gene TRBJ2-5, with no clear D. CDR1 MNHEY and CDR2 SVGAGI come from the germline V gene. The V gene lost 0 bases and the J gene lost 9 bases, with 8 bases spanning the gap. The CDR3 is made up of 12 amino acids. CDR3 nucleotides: TGTGCCAGCAGTTACTCGGGTCTGGCCCAGTACTTC. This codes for CASSYSGLAQYF.

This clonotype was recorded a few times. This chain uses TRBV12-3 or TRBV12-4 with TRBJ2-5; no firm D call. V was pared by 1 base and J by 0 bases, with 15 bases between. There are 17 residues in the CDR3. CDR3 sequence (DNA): TGTGCCAGCAGTTTAGTAGTCCAGGTCGGGTACCAAGAGACCCAGTACTTC. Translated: CASSLVVQVGYQETQYF.

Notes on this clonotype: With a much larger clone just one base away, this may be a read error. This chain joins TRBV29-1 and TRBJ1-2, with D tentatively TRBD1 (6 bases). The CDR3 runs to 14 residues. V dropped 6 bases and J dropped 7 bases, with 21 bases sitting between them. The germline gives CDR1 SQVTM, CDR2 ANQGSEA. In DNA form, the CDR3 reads TGCAGCGTCGAACCCGACAGGACTGGCTTTGGCTACACCTTC. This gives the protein CSVEPDRTGFGYTF.

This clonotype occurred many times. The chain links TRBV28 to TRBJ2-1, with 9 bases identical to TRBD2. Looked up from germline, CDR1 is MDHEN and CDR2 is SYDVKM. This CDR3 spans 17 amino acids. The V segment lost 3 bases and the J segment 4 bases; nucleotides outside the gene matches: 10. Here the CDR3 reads CASSLDPGLAGYNEQFF. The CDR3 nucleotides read TGTGCCAGCAGTTTGGATCCGGGACTAGCCGGATACAATGAGCAGTTCTTC.

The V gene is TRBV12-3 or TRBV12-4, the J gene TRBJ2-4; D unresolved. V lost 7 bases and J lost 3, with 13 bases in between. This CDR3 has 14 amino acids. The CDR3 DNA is TGTGCCAGCAAACCGGCAGGCGGCAAAAACATTCAGTACTTC. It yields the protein CASKPAGGKNIQYF.

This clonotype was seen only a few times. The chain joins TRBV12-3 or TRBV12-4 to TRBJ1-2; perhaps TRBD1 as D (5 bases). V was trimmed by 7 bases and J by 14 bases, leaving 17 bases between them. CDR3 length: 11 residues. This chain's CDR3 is CASTDSGTETF. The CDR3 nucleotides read TGTGCCAGCACAGATTCCGGGACGGAAACCTTC.

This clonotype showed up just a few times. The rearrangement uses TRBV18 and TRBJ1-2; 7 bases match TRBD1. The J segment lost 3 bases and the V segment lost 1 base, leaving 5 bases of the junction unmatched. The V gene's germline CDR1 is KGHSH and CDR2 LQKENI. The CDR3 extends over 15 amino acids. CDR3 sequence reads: CASSPLGGTDYGYTF. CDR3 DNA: TGTGCCAGCTCACCACTCGGGGGGACAGACTATGGCTACACCTTC.

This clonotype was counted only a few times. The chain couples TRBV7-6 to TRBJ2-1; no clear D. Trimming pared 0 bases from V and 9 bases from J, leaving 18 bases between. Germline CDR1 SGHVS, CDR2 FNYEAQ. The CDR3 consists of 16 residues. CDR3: CASSLAPKLPPGEQFF. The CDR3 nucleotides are TGTGCCAGCAGCTTAGCGCCAAAACTACCGCCGGGTGAGCAGTTCTTC.

CDR3 coding DNA: TGCAGCCAGACAAGGTCGGCTAGCGGGACCCTAATTACATATACGCAGTATTTT. Translating gives CSQTRSASGTLITYTQYF. The V call is TRBV29-1, the J call TRBJ2-3, with TRBD2 matching over 9 bases. The length of the CDR3 is 18 residues. CDR1 is SQVTM, CDR2 ANQGSEA, per germline. V shed 8 bases and J 7 bases; nucleotides not matched to a gene: 25.

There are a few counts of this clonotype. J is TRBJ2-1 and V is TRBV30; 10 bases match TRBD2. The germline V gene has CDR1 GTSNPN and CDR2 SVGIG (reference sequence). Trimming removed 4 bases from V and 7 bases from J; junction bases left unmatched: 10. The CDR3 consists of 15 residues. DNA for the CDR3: TGTGCCTGGAAGGGTCGGCTAGCGGGAGTGAATGAGCAGTTCTTC. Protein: CAWKGRLAGVNEQFF. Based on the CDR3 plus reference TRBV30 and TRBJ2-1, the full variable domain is SQTIHQWPATLVQPVGSPLSLECTVEGTSNPNLYWYRQAAGRGLQLLFYSVGIGQISSEVPQNLSASRPQDRQFILSSKKLLLSDSGFYLCAWKGRLAGVNEQFFGPGTRLTVL.

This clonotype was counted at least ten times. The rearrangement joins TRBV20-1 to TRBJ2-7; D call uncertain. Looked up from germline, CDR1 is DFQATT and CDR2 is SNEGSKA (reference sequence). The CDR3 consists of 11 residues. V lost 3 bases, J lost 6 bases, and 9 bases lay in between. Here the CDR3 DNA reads TGCAGTGCTAGCCTCCAACGCGAGCAGTACTTC. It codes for CSASLQREQYF.

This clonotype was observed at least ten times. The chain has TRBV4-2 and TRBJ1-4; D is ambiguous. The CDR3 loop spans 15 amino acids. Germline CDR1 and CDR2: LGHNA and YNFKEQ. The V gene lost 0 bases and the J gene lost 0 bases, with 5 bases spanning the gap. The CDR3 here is CASSQDIATNEKLFF. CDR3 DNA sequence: TGTGCCAGCAGCCAAGATATAGCAACTAATGAAAAACTGTTTTTT.

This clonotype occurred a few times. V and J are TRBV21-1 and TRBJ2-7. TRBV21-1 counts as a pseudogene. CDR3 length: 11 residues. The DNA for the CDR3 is TGTGCCAGCAGCAAAGAAGGGGAGCAGTACTTC. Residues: CASSKEGEQYF.

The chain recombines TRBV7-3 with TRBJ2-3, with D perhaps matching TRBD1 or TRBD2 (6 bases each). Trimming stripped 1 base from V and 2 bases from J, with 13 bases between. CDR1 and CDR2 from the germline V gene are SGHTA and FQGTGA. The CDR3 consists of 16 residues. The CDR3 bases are TGTGCCAGCAGCTTAAGGGGGGCCTTGTCCACAGATACGCAGTATTTT. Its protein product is CASSLRGALSTDTQYF.

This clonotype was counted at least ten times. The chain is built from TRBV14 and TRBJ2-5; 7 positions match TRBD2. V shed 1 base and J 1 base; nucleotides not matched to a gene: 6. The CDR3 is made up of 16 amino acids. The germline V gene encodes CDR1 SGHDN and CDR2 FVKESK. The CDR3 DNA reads TGTGCCAGCAGCCAAGCTTGGCGGGAGAGCCAAGAGACCCAGTACTTC. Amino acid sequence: CASSQAWRESQETQYF. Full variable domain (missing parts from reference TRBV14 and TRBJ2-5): EAGVTQFPSHSVIEKGQTVTLRCDPISGHDNLYWYRRVMGKEIKFLLHFVKESKQDESGMPNNRFLAERTGGTYSTLKVQPAELEDSGVYFCASSQAWRESQETQYFGPGTRLLVL.

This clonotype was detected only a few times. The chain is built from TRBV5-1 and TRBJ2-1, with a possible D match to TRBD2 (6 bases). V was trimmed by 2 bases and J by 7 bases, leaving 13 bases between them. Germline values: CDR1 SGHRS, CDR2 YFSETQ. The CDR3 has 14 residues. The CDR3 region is CASSFRDLGNEQFF. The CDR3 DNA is TGCGCCAGCAGCTTCCGGGACTTGGGGAATGAGCAGTTCTTC.

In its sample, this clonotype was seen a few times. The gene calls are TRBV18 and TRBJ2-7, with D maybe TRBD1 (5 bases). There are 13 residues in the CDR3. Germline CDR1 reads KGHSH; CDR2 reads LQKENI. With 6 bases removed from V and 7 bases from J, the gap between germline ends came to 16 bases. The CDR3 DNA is TGTGCCAGCTCCCAACCGACAGTGTTGGAGCAGTACTTC. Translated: CASSQPTVLEQYF.

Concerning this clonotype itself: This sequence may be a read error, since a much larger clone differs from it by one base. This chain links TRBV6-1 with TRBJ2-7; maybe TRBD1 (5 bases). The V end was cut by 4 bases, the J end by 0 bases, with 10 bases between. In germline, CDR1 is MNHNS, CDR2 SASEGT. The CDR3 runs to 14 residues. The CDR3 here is CASSAREGSYEQYF. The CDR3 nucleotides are TGTGCCAGCAGTGCCAGGGAAGGCTCCTACGAGCAGTACTTC.

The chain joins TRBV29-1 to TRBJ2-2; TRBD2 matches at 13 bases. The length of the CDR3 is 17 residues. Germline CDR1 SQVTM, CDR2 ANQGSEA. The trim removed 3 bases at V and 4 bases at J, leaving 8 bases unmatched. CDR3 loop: CSVDLRGLAGVTGELFF. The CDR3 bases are TGCAGCGTTGACCTTAGAGGACTAGCGGGAGTCACCGGGGAGCTGTTTTTT.

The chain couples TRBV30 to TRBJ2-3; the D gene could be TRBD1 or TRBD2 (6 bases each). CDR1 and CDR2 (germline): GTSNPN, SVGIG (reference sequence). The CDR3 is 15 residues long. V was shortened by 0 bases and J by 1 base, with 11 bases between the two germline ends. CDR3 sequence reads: CAWSVRGLRTDTQYF. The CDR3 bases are TGTGCCTGGAGTGTACGGGGGCTCCGCACAGATACGCAGTATTTT.

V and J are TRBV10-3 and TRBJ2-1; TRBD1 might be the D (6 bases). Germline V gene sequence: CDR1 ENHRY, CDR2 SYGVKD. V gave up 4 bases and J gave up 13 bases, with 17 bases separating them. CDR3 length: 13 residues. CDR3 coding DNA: TGTGCCATCAGTGCCATACAGGGCAGGGCACAGTTCTTC. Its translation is CAISAIQGRAQFF.

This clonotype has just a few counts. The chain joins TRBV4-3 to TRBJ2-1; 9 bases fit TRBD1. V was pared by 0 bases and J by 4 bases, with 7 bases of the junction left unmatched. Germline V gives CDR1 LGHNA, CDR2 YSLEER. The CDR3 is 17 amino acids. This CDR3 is CASSQEQGAYFYNEQFF. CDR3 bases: TGCGCCAGCAGCCAAGAACAGGGGGCTTATTTTTACAATGAGCAGTTCTTC.

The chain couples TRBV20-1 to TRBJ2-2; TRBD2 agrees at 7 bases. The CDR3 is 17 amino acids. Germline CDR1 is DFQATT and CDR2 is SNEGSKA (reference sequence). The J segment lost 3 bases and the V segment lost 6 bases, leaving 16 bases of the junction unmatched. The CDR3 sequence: CSAGASGLSGYTGELFF. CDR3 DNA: TGCAGTGCAGGGGCTAGCGGCCTGAGTGGCTACACCGGGGAGCTGTTTTTT.

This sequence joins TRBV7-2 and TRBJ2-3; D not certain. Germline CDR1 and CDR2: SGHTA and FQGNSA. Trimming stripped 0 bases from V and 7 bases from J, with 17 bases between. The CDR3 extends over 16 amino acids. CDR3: CASSLAQAEMGNTQYF. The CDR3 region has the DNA TGTGCCAGCAGCTTAGCGCAGGCGGAAATGGGAAATACGCAGTATTTT.

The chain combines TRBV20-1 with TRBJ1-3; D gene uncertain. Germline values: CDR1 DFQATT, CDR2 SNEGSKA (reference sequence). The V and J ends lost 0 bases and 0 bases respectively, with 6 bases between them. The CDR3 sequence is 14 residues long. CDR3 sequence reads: CSARDPNSGNTIYF. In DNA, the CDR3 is TGCAGTGCTAGAGATCCAAACTCTGGAAACACCATATATTTT.